The next 10 T cell receptor beta chains were all read from a single sample in a study of monozygotic twins with inflammatory bowel disease. TCRdb reanalyzed the 5' RACE reads and collapses them to one entry per CDR3 protein, without DNA. Its listing shows about 450,000 distinct CDR3 sequences. The sample comprised blood. The receptor source for this set is a human donor with ulcerative colitis or Crohn's disease, or a healthy co-twin of an affected twin (not recorded which).

The chain has TRBV5-1 and TRBJ2-1; TCRdb outputs TRBD2, but without DNA this stays unchecked. CDR3 length: 16 amino acids. Germline values: CDR1 SGHRS, CDR2 YFSETQ. The CDR3 loop is CASSLLAGSGLAEQFF.

The J gene is TRBJ2-2, the V gene TRBV28; the TRBD2 assignment by TCRdb is unverifiable without DNA. This CDR3 spans 15 amino acids. Per germline, CDR1 MDHEN and CDR2 SYDVKM. The CDR3 loop is CASSPTSGSPGELFF. The entire variable domain, with the rest obtained from reference TRBV28 and TRBJ2-2, is as follows: DVKVTQSSRYLVKRTGEKVFLECVQDMDHENMFWYRQDPGLGLRLIYFSYDVKMKEKGDIPEGYSVSREKKERFSLILESASTNQTSMYLCASSPTSGSPGELFFGEGSRLTVL.

J is TRBJ2-7 and V is TRBV6-1; TCRdb names TRBD2, which stays unverified in the absence of DNA. CDR1 and CDR2 from the germline V gene are MNHNS and SASEGT. The CDR3 runs 15 residues. The CDR3 sequence: CASSVVLAGRDEQYF.

V usage is TRBV2 and J usage is TRBJ2-1; TCRdb calls TRBD1, which cannot be checked without DNA. The CDR3 length is 13 residues. Germline CDR1 SNHLY, CDR2 FYNNEI. CDR3 sequence: CASTPRQGNEQFF.

CDR3 amino acids: CSAIPSPVQPQHF. The V call is TRBV20-1, the J call TRBJ1-5. The CDR3 loop spans 13 amino acids. Germline CDR1 reads DFQATT; CDR2 reads SNEGSKA (reference sequence).

V is TRBV6-5 and J is TRBJ1-4. The CDR3 is made up of 15 amino acids. The germline V gene encodes CDR1 MNHEY and CDR2 SVGAGI. This CDR3 is CASSYGEGRWEKLFF.

The gene calls are TRBV9 and TRBJ2-3; TCRdb designates TRBD1, a call that cannot be tested without DNA. This CDR3 is 17 amino acids long. Germline V lookup: CDR1 SGDLS, CDR2 YYNGEE. CDR3 amino acids: CASSDLTGTGYTDTQYF.

The chain combines TRBV3-1 with TRBJ2-1; TCRdb picks TRBD1, but there is no DNA to check that call. This CDR3 has 13 residues. The germline gives CDR1 LGHDT, CDR2 YNNKEL (reference sequence). The chain's CDR3 is CASSQDTGGEKFF.

The chain employs TRBV4-2 and TRBJ2-1; there is no DNA to check the TCRdb D call of TRBD2. Germline CDR1 LGHNA, CDR2 YNFKEQ. The CDR3 sequence is 17 residues long. The CDR3: CASSQDRRGTFGNEQFF.

V gene TRBV29-1 combines with J gene TRBJ2-1. Germline V lookup: CDR1 SQVTM, CDR2 ANQGSEA. The CDR3 has 12 amino acids. The CDR3 sequence: CSVVSLYNEQFF.